This T cell receptor (beta chain) was captured by sequencing in a study of blood T cell repertoires in COVID-19. Study context: T cells, B-cell-depleted T cells, or PBMCs provided the cDNA or gDNA that served as material.

One Seattle source followed patients from active infection through their disease course. As handled by the study authors: Estimation of nucleated cell counts was performed using reference gene primer amplification. Produced via immunoSEQ multiplex PCR; TCRdb's table is partial and in-frame only. That table gives V, J and clone size, and the DNA gave D and trimming. The sample shows around 340,000 clones, roughly 87% of them seen only once. Between the trimmed V and J ends, which lost 2 bases and 4 bases, there was a span of 12 bases. The CDR3 runs 15 residues. CDR1 and CDR2 (germline): SGHTA, FQGTGA. The rearrangement uses TRBV7-3 and TRBJ2-1, with D possibly being TRBD2 (6 bases). The source of this sequence is a woman aged 60 to 75 with COVID-19, enrolled during active disease. The sample consisted of peripheral blood. Written as DNA, the CDR3 is TGTGCCAGCAGCTTATCTGGCGGGGAATACAATGAGCAGTTCTTC. This sequence encodes CASSLSGGEYNEQFF.